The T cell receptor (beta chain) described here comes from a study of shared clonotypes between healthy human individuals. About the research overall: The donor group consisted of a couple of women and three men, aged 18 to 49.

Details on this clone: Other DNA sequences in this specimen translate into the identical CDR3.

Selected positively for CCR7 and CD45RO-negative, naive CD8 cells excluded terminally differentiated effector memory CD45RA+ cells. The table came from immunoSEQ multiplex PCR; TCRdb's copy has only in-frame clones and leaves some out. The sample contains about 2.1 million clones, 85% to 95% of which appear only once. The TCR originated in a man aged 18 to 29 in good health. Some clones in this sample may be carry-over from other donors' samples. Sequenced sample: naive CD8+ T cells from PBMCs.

The CDR3 nucleotides read TGTGCCAGCAGGAGCGGGGGTGGGTACAATGAGCAGTTCTTC. It translates to CASRSGGGYNEQFF. The chain is built from TRBV27 and TRBJ2-1, with 8 bases identical to TRBD2. The germline CDR1 and CDR2 sequences are MNHEY and SMNVEV (reference sequence). The CDR3 contains 14 residues. V was clipped by 6 bases and J by 4 bases; unmatched bases: 5.